These 25 T cell receptor beta chains came from one sample sequenced in a study of cytomegalovirus exposure and HLA in healthy donors. Use of 60 Vbeta and 13 Jbeta primers characterized the PCR. Sequenced by immunoSEQ multiplex PCR; TCRdb stores in-frame clones only, minus some. This table holds 150,000 to 180,000 clones, roughly 77% found once. Sequencing was done on a sample of PBMCs. All receptors derive from a man aged 25-45 years in good health and CMV-seropositive.

The chain is built from TRBV9 and TRBJ2-2; 8 bases match TRBD2. The length of the CDR3 is 17 residues. CDR1 and CDR2 from the germline V gene are SGDLS and YYNGEE. J was trimmed by 5 bases and V by 0 bases; bases with no gene match: 9. The CDR3: CASSVVTTGGQTGELFF. The CDR3 DNA reads TGTGCCAGCAGCGTAGTGACGACGGGGGGGCAGACCGGGGAGCTGTTTTTT.

This clone was recorded once. DNA for the CDR3: TGTGCCAGCACCCTAGGGGTTGAAGCTTTCTTT. It is translated as CASTLGVEAFF. The chain joins TRBV28 to TRBJ1-1; D perhaps matches TRBD1 (5 bases). The germline V gene has CDR1 MDHEN and CDR2 SYDVKM. V lost 7 bases and J lost 7, with 10 bases in between. This CDR3 region has 11 residues.

This clone was observed a few times. This chain joins TRBV12-5 and TRBJ1-5; unclear D gene. CDR1 and CDR2 from the germline V gene are LGHNT and FRNRAP. CDR3 length equals 13 residues. V lost 1 base, J lost 9 bases, and 10 bases lay in between. This CDR3 reads CASGLGGSRPQHF. The CDR3 nucleotides read TGTGCTAGTGGTTTGGGCGGCTCCAGGCCCCAGCATTTT.

The CDR3 region is CASSQWTGNTEAFF. The CDR3, as DNA: TGTGCCAGCAGCCAATGGACAGGGAACACTGAAGCTTTCTTT. The chain employs TRBV13 and TRBJ1-1, with TRBD1 identical over 7 bases. The CDR3 contains 14 residues. Germline CDR1 is PRHDT and CDR2 is FYEKMQ (reference sequence). The junction had 4 bases not matched to a gene; V was cut back by 5 bases and J by 1 base.

The chain couples TRBV5-6 to TRBJ1-6, with TRBD1 matching over 9 bases. CDR1 is SGHDT and CDR2 is YYEEEE in the germline V gene. J gave up 7 bases and V 7 bases, and 3 bases lay outside the gene matches. CDR3 length: 13 amino acids. CDR3 protein: CASGDRVNSPLHF. The DNA for the CDR3 is TGTGCCAGCGGGGACAGGGTCAATTCACCCCTCCACTTT.

This clone was found a few times. V usage is TRBV7-2 and J usage is TRBJ2-1; TRBD2 matches 8 bases. In germline, CDR1 is SGHTA, CDR2 FQGNSA. V was clipped by 1 base and J by 3 bases; unmatched bases: 8. The CDR3 extends over 17 amino acids. The chain's CDR3 is CASSLGGSGGGYNEQFF. The DNA of the CDR3 is TGTGCCAGCAGCTTAGGTGGGAGCGGGGGAGGCTACAATGAGCAGTTCTTC.

V usage is TRBV2 and J usage is TRBJ1-2, with 7 bases aligning to TRBD1. This CDR3 contains 17 residues. V trimming: 4 bases; J trimming: 2 bases; junction bases outside the gene matches: 13. The germline V gene has CDR1 SNHLY and CDR2 FYNNEI. The CDR3 DNA reads as TGTGCCAGCAGTGTAACAACGCACAGGGGAAACAACTATGGCTACACCTTC. The encoded protein is CASSVTTHRGNNYGYTF.

The CDR3 is CASSPTLYLGTGYGYTF. For the CDR3, the DNA is TGTGCCAGCAGTCCCACCCTATACCTCGGGACAGGATATGGCTACACCTTC. V and J are TRBV5-5 and TRBJ1-2, with TRBD1 matching 8 bases. The J segment lost 5 bases and the V segment lost 5 bases, leaving 17 bases of the junction unmatched. Germline CDR1 reads SGHKS; CDR2 reads YYEKEE (reference sequence). The CDR3 consists of 17 residues.

The rearrangement links TRBV2 to TRBJ1-3; D remains unclear. V was shortened by 7 bases and J by 0 bases, with 10 bases between the two germline ends. This CDR3 contains 14 residues. Germline assignment: CDR1 SNHLY and CDR2 FYNNEI. CDR3 sequence (DNA): TGTGCCAGCAAGGGAGGCCTCTCTGGAAACACCATATATTTT. It encodes CASKGGLSGNTIYF.

The rearrangement joins TRBV7-8 to TRBJ2-5; TRBD1 agrees at 7 bases. This CDR3 comprises 16 residues. In germline, CDR1 is SGHVS, CDR2 FQNEAQ. The ends lost 5 bases at V and 1 base at J; junction bases unmatched: 10. The CDR3 loop is CASSHLGGKPQETQYF. CDR3 sequence (DNA): TGTGCCAGCAGCCACTTAGGGGGCAAACCCCAAGAGACCCAGTACTTC.

V is TRBV2 and J is TRBJ2-7; D possibly corresponds to TRBD2 (5 bases). CDR3 length: 15 amino acids. The V and J ends lost 7 bases and 6 bases respectively, with 22 bases between them. Per the germline V gene, CDR1 is SNHLY and CDR2 is FYNNEI. CDR3 protein: CASTLPSGPRGEQYF. The CDR3 coding sequence is TGTGCCAGCACCCTCCCCAGCGGTCCACGAGGCGAGCAGTACTTC.

This clone has a single count. The genes are TRBV29-1 and TRBJ1-3, with D perhaps TRBD1 (5 bases). CDR1 SQVTM and CDR2 ANQGSEA come from the germline V gene. The germline V and J ends were trimmed by 7 bases and 0 bases, with 10 bases remaining between them. The CDR3 has 13 amino acids. The CDR3 DNA is TGCAGCGCCTCGACAGACTCTGGAAACACCATATATTTT. Protein product: CSASTDSGNTIYF.

The CDR3 bases are TGTGCCTGGACCTCTCCCACAGGGGATCTGGACACCATATATTTT. As protein: CAWTSPTGDLDTIYF. The V call is TRBV30, the J call TRBJ1-3; TRBD1 matches at 7 bases. Germline V gives CDR1 GTSNPN, CDR2 SVGIG (reference sequence). The CDR3 has 15 residues. The J segment lost 8 bases and the V segment lost 4 bases, leaving 14 bases of the junction unmatched.

The chain combines TRBV10-3 with TRBJ2-7; TRBD1 is a possible D gene (6 bases). CDR3 length equals 15 residues. CDR1 and CDR2 from the germline V gene are ENHRY and SYGVKD. Trimming shortened V by 3 bases and J by 0 bases, and 12 bases separated the two germline ends. This CDR3 reads CAISDPQGTSYEQYF. The CDR3 DNA reads as TGTGCCATCAGTGATCCCCAGGGGACCTCCTACGAGCAGTACTTC.

This clone has a single count. This sequence joins TRBV7-3 and TRBJ2-3; a possible D gene is TRBD2 (5 bases). The germline V gene encodes CDR1 SGHTA and CDR2 FQGTGA. This CDR3 has 14 residues. V was cut by 5 bases and J by 5 bases, with 14 bases left in between. The CDR3 region is CASSPGGAQDTQYF. CDR3 nucleotide sequence: TGTGCCAGCAGCCCCGGAGGTGCACAAGATACGCAGTATTTT.

This rearrangement joins TRBV6-1 to TRBJ2-1; 10 nucleotides agree with TRBD2. Germline V lookup: CDR1 MNHNS, CDR2 SASEGT. Germline trimming cut 6 bases from V and 9 bases from J; bases unmatched to any gene: 11. There are 15 residues in the CDR3. The CDR3 region has the DNA TGTGCCAGCAGCTTGGGACTAGCGTTTAAGTTTGAGCAGTTCTTC. Residues: CASSLGLAFKFEQFF.

CDR3 DNA sequence: TGTGCCAGCAGCTTTTCGGACAGGGTTCAAGAGACCCAGTACTTC. Translation gives CASSFSDRVQETQYF. The chain recombines TRBV11-2 with TRBJ2-5, with 8 bases fitting TRBD1. Per germline, CDR1 SGHAT and CDR2 FQNNGV. The CDR3 length is 15 residues. V shed 3 bases and J 2 bases; nucleotides not matched to a gene: 5. The whole variable domain, remainder taken from reference TRBV11-2 and TRBJ2-5, is EAGVAQSPRYKIIEKRQSVAFWCNPISGHATLYWYQQILGQGPKLLIQFQNNGVVDDSQLPKDRFSAERLKGVDSTLKIQPAKLEDSAVYLCASSFSDRVQETQYFGPGTRLLVL.

The chain carries TRBV27 and TRBJ1-1; D is uncertain. This CDR3 is 14 amino acids long. Germline values: CDR1 MNHEY, CDR2 SMNVEV (reference sequence). Trimming removed 2 bases from V and 0 bases from J, with 7 bases in between. Here the CDR3 reads CASSLRRMNTEAFF. The CDR3 coding sequence is TGTGCCAGCAGTTTAAGGCGGATGAACACTGAAGCTTTCTTT.

The V call is TRBV9, the J call TRBJ1-1; possibly TRBD1 for D (5 bases). Germline V gene data show CDR1 as SGDLS and CDR2 as YYNGEE. The CDR3 spans 15 residues. With 4 bases removed from V and 4 bases from J, the gap between germline ends came to 17 bases. The CDR3 reads CASSPLGRGTTEAFF. For the CDR3, the DNA is TGTGCCAGCAGCCCTCTCGGACGGGGGACCACTGAAGCTTTCTTT. The variable domain in full, completed from reference TRBV9 and TRBJ1-1, reads DSGVTQTPKHLITATGQRVTLRCSPRSGDLSVYWYQQSLDQGLQFLIQYYNGEERAKGNILERFSAQQFPDLHSELNLSSLELGDSALYFCASSPLGRGTTEAFFGQGTRLTVV.

V is TRBV11-3 and J is TRBJ1-2; the match to TRBD1 covers 7 bases. Unmatched junction bases numbered 0, after V lost 0 bases and J lost 5 bases. CDR1 and CDR2 (germline): SGHNT, YENEEA. The CDR3 has 13 residues. The CDR3 protein is CASSLDRGYGYTF. CDR3 coding DNA: TGTGCCAGCAGCTTAGACAGGGGGTATGGCTACACCTTC.

V gene TRBV7-8 combines with J gene TRBJ1-2; maybe TRBD1 (5 bases). The CDR3 has 13 residues. Deletions cut 1 base from V and 6 bases from J, with 9 bases between. CDR1 and CDR2 from the germline V gene are SGHVS and FQNEAQ. CDR3: CASSLGGADGYTF. Here the CDR3 DNA reads TGTGCCAGCAGCTTAGGGGGCGCCGATGGCTACACCTTC.

This chain links TRBV4-1 with TRBJ2-1, with a tentative D call TRBD1 (5 bases). Germline V gene lookup returns CDR1 MGHRA and CDR2 YSYEKL. V lost 0 bases and J 7 bases, leaving 10 bases between the germline ends. CDR3 length: 14 residues. The CDR3 reads CASSQDAQGNEQFF. CDR3 nucleotide sequence: TGCGCCAGCAGCCAAGATGCGCAGGGAAATGAGCAGTTCTTC.

This chain connects TRBV7-9 to TRBJ1-6; D unclear. Looked up from germline, CDR1 is SEHNR and CDR2 is FQNEAQ (reference sequence). The CDR3 sequence is 12 residues long. The V end lost 5 bases, the J end lost 10 bases, and 9 bases lay between the germline ends. CDR3 sequence (DNA): TGTGCCAGCAGCCGACCGGAGTCACCCCTCCACTTT. This encodes CASSRPESPLHF.

This sequence joins TRBV18 and TRBJ2-2, with 7 bases identical to TRBD1. The germline V gene has CDR1 KGHSH and CDR2 LQKENI. The trim removed 8 bases at V and 1 base at J, leaving 7 bases unmatched. The CDR3 covers 15 residues. The CDR3 spells CASRLRTGNTGELFF. In DNA form, the CDR3 reads TGTGCCAGCCGACTAAGGACAGGGAACACCGGGGAGCTGTTTTTT.

This clone was observed a few times. This rearrangement joins TRBV2 to TRBJ1-2; D remains ambiguous. Trimming left V 1 base short and J 8 bases short, with 14 bases between. The V gene's germline CDR1 is SNHLY and CDR2 FYNNEI. CDR3 size: 14 residues. The CDR3 DNA reads as TGTGCCAGCAGTGAAGGGGTGGAAGGCGGGGGCTACACCTTC. Protein: CASSEGVEGGGYTF.